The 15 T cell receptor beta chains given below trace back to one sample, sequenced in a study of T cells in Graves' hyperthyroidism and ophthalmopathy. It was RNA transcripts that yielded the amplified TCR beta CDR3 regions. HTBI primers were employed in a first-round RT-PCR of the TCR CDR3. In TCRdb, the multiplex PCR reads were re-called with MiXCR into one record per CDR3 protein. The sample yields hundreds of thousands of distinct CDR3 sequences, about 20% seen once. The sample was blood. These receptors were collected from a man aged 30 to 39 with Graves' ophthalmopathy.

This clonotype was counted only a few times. Written as DNA, the CDR3 is TGTGCCATCAGTGTCGAGACAGTGAAAGAGACCCAGTACTTC. This encodes CAISVETVKETQYF. J is TRBJ2-5 and V is TRBV10-3, with D tentatively TRBD1 (5 bases). The germline V gene has CDR1 ENHRY and CDR2 SYGVKD. This CDR3 is 14 amino acids long. Deletions cut 4 bases from V and 3 bases from J, with 12 bases between.

The CDR3 bases are TGTGCCAGCAGTTCCCGACAGGGTGGACGGGCCGGGACCTACAATGAGCAGTTCTTC. Protein: CASSSRQGGRAGTYNEQFF. The chain has TRBV6-2 or TRBV6-3 and TRBJ2-1; 7 bases match TRBD1. CDR1 is MNHEY and CDR2 is SVGEGT in the germline V gene. The CDR3 runs to 19 residues. With 4 bases clipped from V and 2 bases from J, the junction kept 17 bases outside the gene matches.

The CDR3 DNA reads as TGCGCCAGCAGCTTGGATACAGGGACCAATCAGCCCCAGCATTTT. Translating gives CASSLDTGTNQPQHF. The chain is built from TRBV5-1 and TRBJ1-5; perhaps TRBD1 as D (6 bases). With 0 bases removed from V and 3 bases from J, the gap between germline ends came to 10 bases. Germline values: CDR1 SGHRS, CDR2 YFSETQ. The CDR3 has 15 amino acids.

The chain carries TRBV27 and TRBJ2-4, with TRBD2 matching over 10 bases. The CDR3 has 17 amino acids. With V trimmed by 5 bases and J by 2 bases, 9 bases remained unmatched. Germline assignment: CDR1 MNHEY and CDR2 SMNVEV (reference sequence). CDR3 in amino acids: CASSLGLAGGTKNIQYF. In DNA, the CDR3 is TGTGCCAGCAGTCTAGGGTTAGCGGGAGGAACCAAAAACATTCAGTACTTC.

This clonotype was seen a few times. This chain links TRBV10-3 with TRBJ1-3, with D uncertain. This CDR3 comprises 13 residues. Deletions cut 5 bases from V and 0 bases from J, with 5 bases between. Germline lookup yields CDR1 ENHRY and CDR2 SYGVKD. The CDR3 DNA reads TGTGCCATCAGTCTAAACTCTGGAAACACCATATATTTT. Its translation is CAISLNSGNTIYF.

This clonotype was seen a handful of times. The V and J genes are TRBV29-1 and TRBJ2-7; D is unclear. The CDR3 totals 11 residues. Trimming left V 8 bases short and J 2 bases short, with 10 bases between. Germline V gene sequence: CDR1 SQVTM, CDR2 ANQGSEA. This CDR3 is CSILAAYEQYF. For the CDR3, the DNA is TGCAGCATCTTAGCCGCCTACGAGCAGTACTTC.

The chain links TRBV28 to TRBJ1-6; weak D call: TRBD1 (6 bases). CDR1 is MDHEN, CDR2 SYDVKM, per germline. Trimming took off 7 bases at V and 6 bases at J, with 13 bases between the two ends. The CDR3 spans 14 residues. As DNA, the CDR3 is TGTGCCAGCACCGGACAGCTAGTTAATTCACCCCTCCACTTT. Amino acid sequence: CASTGQLVNSPLHF. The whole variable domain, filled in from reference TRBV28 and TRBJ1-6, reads DVKVTQSSRYLVKRTGEKVFLECVQDMDHENMFWYRQDPGLGLRLIYFSYDVKMKEKGDIPEGYSVSREKKERFSLILESASTNQTSMYLCASTGQLVNSPLHFGNGTRLTVT.

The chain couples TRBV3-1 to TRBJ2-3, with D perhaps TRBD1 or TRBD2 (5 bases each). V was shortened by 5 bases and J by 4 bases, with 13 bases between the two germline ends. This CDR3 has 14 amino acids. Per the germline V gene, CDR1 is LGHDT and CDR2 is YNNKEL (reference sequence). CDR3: CASSKRDGSDTQYF. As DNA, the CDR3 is TGTGCCAGCAGCAAAAGGGACGGATCAGATACGCAGTATTTT.

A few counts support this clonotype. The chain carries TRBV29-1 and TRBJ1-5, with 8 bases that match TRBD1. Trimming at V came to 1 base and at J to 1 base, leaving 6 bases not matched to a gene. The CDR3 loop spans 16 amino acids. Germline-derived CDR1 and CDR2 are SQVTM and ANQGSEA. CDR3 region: CSVEALDRESNQPQHF. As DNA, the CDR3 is TGCAGCGTTGAAGCCCTGGACAGGGAGAGCAATCAGCCCCAGCATTTT.

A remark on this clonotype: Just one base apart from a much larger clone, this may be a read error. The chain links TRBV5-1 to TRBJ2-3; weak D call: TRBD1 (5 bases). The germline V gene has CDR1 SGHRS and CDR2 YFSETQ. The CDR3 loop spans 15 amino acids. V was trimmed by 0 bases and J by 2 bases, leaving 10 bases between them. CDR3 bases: TGCGCCAGCAGCTTGGCTACACAGGCCACAGATACGCAGTATTTT. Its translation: CASSLATQATDTQYF.

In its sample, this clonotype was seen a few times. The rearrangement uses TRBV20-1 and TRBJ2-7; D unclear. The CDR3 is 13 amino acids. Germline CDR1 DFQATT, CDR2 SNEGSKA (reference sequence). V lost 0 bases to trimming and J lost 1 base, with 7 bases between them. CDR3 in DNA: TGCAGTGCTAGAGATCCCCCATCCTACGAGCAGTACTTC. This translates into CSARDPPSYEQYF.

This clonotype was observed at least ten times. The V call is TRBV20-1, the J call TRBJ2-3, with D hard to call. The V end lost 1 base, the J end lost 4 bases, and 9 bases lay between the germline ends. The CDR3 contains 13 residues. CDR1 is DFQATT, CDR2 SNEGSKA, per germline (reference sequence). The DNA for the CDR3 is TGCAGTGCTAGAGGACGGGTAGCAGATACGCAGTATTTT. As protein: CSARGRVADTQYF.

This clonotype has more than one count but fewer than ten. This CDR3 reads CASSPTGLPRQFF. The DNA for the CDR3 is TGTGCCAGCAGTCCGACCGGACTTCCCCGGCAGTTCTTC. The chain links TRBV28 to TRBJ2-1; possible D gene TRBD2, 5 bases. The V end lost 5 bases, the J end lost 12 bases, and 17 bases lay between the germline ends. CDR3 length: 13 amino acids. Germline loops: CDR1 MDHEN, CDR2 SYDVKM.

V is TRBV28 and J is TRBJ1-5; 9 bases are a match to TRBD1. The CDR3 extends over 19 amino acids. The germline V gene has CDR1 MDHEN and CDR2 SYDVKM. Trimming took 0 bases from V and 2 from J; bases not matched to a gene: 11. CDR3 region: CASSLWRLRQGVGNQPQHF. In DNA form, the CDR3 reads TGTGCCAGCAGTTTATGGAGGCTGCGACAGGGGGTTGGCAATCAGCCCCAGCATTTT.

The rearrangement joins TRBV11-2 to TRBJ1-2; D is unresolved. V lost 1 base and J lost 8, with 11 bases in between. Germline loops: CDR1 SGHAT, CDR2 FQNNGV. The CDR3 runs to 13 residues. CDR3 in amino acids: CASSLGVGQGYTF. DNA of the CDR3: TGTGCCAGCAGCTTAGGAGTGGGTCAGGGCTACACCTTC.